This TCR beta chain was sequenced for a study of blood T cell repertoires in COVID-19. Methods used by the authors: Amplified reference gene primers provided the basis for estimating nucleated cell counts. This table comes from immunoSEQ multiplex PCR, and its TCRdb copy is limited to in-frame clones, with some not included. V and J calls and clone size are given by that table; D and trimming were obtained from the DNA. The repertoire holds roughly 200,000 clones, with around 88% as singletons. Recruitment covered about two dozen US areas and drew participants whose ages spanned about 18 to 100 years. Cohort assignment relied on participant-reported clinical history. Sequencing input: PBMCs or T cells enriched from blood (not recorded which). The sequence came from a man aged 40-50 years with acute COVID-19.

CDR3 sequence reads: CASSLTGLDQPQHF. The CDR3 region has the DNA TGTGCCAGCAGTTTAACAGGGTTAGATCAGCCCCAGCATTTT. This chain joins TRBV27 and TRBJ1-5; D possibly corresponds to TRBD1 (6 bases). Germline loops: CDR1 MNHEY, CDR2 SMNVEV (reference sequence). CDR3 size: 14 residues. Trimming left V 2 bases short and J 5 bases short, with 10 bases between.